Following are 14 T cell receptor beta chains from one sample sequenced in a study of blood T cell repertoires in COVID-19. The table came from immunoSEQ multiplex PCR; TCRdb's copy has only in-frame clones and leaves some out. The profile covers tens of thousands of clones, with 91% appearing a single time and 3.1% taken by the ten largest. Sequenced input: peripheral blood. Receptors originate from a woman in her 70s with active COVID-19.

The rearrangement links TRBV6-5 to TRBJ1-1; 9 bases align to TRBD1. The CDR3 consists of 12 residues. With 6 bases clipped from V and 10 bases from J, the junction kept 6 bases outside the gene matches. Germline CDR1 reads MNHEY; CDR2 reads SVGAGI. The CDR3 DNA reads TGTGCCAGCAGAAACAGGGGGCGCGGAGCTTTCTTT. This translates into CASRNRGRGAFF.

The rearrangement links TRBV27 to TRBJ2-1; TRBD2 agrees at 12 bases. Germline loops: CDR1 MNHEY, CDR2 SMNVEV (reference sequence). The J segment lost 9 bases and the V segment lost 6 bases, leaving 9 bases of the junction unmatched. The CDR3 covers 15 residues. The CDR3 DNA sequence: TGTGCCAGCAGCCCCTCTAGCGGGAGGGTTGGTGAGCAGTTCTTC. Translated: CASSPSSGRVGEQFF.

The chain joins TRBV7-3 to TRBJ2-3; TRBD2 matches 9 bases. The junction had 13 bases not matched to a gene; V was cut back by 5 bases and J by 4 bases. The germline V gene has CDR1 SGHTA and CDR2 FQGTGA. The CDR3 consists of 17 residues. CDR3 region: CASSPRAGGETADTQYF. CDR3 sequence (DNA): TGTGCCAGCAGCCCCAGGGCGGGAGGGGAAACGGCAGATACGCAGTATTTT.

J is TRBJ1-2 and V is TRBV28; possible D gene TRBD1, 5 bases. The CDR3 spans 13 residues. V shed 2 bases and J shed 5 bases, with 9 bases lying between them. CDR1 and CDR2 (germline): MDHEN, SYDVKM. The CDR3 reads CASSLGDWYGYTF. CDR3 sequence (DNA): TGTGCCAGCAGTTTAGGGGACTGGTATGGCTACACCTTC.

Concerning this clone: At one boundary the junction diverges from the germline segment, which might be a read error. In DNA, the CDR3 is TGTGCCAGTAGTATAGCCCCTAGCGGGCTCCCGATCTTC. Protein product: CASSIAPSGLPIF. The J gene is TRBJ2-7, the V gene TRBV19, with TRBD2 matching over 8 bases. The germline V gene encodes CDR1 LNHDA and CDR2 SQIVND (reference sequence). The CDR3 extends over 13 amino acids.

The rearrangement joins TRBV11-2 to TRBJ1-2; D is ambiguous. The CDR3 is made up of 15 amino acids. Looked up from germline, CDR1 is SGHAT and CDR2 is FQNNGV. V was pared by 5 bases and J by 0 bases, with 13 bases between. The CDR3 loop is CASSPGGQPNYGYTF. In DNA, the CDR3 is TGTGCCAGCAGCCCAGGAGGGCAGCCTAACTATGGCTACACCTTC.

The genes are TRBV24-1 and TRBJ2-3, with 9 bases that match TRBD2. Germline values: CDR1 KGHDR, CDR2 SFDVKD. The junction had 12 bases not matched to a gene; V was cut back by 5 bases and J by 4 bases. The CDR3 has 17 amino acids. The CDR3 DNA reads as TGTGCCACCAGTGCGCTTGGGTTAGCGGGAGACTCAGATACGCAGTATTTT. Translation gives CATSALGLAGDSDTQYF.

The gene calls are TRBV28 and TRBJ1-2; 8 nucleotides align to TRBD1. Germline V gene lookup returns CDR1 MDHEN and CDR2 SYDVKM. Unmatched junction bases numbered 3, after V lost 2 bases and J lost 4 bases. CDR3 size: 14 residues. The CDR3 DNA sequence: TGTGCCAGCAGTTTAAGTGACAGGGGCTATGGCTACACCTTC. Translated: CASSLSDRGYGYTF.

The rearrangement uses TRBV4-3 and TRBJ2-7; 10 nucleotides align to TRBD2. Germline lookup yields CDR1 LGHNA and CDR2 YSLEER. This CDR3 has 15 residues. V gave up 1 base and J gave up 9 bases; unmatched junction bases: 9. The CDR3 loop is CASSQGGASGSAQYF. In DNA form, the CDR3 reads TGCGCCAGCAGCCAAGGTGGAGCTAGCGGGAGCGCGCAGTACTTC.

V gene TRBV4-3 combines with J gene TRBJ1-6, with TRBD1 matching over 7 bases. The germline V gene has CDR1 LGHNA and CDR2 YSLEER. Trimming cost V 2 bases and J 7 bases; bases outside gene matches: 8. This CDR3 has 16 amino acids. CDR3 sequence reads: CASSQTHRGWNSPLHF. CDR3 nucleotides: TGCGCCAGCAGCCAAACACACAGGGGCTGGAATTCACCCCTCCACTTT.

This clone showed up just a few times. The V and J genes are TRBV10-2 and TRBJ2-7; no clear D. Germline lookup yields CDR1 WSHSY and CDR2 SAAADI. The CDR3 runs 11 residues. V lost 10 bases to trimming and J lost 6 bases, with 13 bases between them. This CDR3 reads CATLLRGEQYF. DNA for the CDR3: TGCGCCACCTTACTCAGAGGCGAGCAGTACTTC.

This clone occurred a few times. This chain links TRBV9 with TRBJ2-3, with 7 bases matching TRBD1. Germline trimming cut 6 bases from V and 0 bases from J; bases unmatched to any gene: 4. CDR1 and CDR2 from the germline V gene are SGDLS and YYNGEE. The CDR3 loop spans 14 amino acids. CDR3 sequence reads: CASKGTASTDTQYF. CDR3 DNA sequence: TGTGCCAGCAAGGGGACAGCTAGCACAGATACGCAGTATTTT.

This clone was found once. The chain employs TRBV20-1 and TRBJ1-1; D may be TRBD1 (6 bases). The germline V gene has CDR1 DFQATT and CDR2 SNEGSKA (reference sequence). The V end lost 3 bases, the J end lost 4 bases, and 15 bases lay between the germline ends. The length of the CDR3 is 14 residues. CDR3 coding DNA: TGCAGTGCTAGTGGCCCAATCAGGGGCACTGAAGCTTTCTTT. Translated, it gives CSASGPIRGTEAFF.

This rearrangement joins TRBV5-1 to TRBJ1-5; weak D call: TRBD1 (6 bases). V gave up 0 bases and J gave up 5 bases, with 12 bases separating them. Germline V gene lookup returns CDR1 SGHRS and CDR2 YFSETQ. The CDR3 sequence is 15 residues long. The CDR3 bases are TGCGCCAGCAGCTTGGATTATGGGGGCGATCAGCCCCAGCATTTT. It codes for CASSLDYGGDQPQHF.